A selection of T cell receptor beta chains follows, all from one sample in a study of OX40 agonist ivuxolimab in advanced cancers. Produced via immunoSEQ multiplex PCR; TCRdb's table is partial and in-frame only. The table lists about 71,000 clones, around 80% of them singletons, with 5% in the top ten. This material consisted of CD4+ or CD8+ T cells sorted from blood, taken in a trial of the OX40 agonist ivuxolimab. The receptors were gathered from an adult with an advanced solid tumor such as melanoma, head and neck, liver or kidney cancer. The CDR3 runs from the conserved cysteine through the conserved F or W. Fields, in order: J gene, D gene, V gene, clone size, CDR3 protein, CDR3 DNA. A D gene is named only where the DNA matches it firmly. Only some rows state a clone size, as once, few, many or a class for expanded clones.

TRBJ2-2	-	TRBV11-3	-	CASSFSQGNTGELFF	TGTGCCAGCAGCTTCTCACAGGGAAACACCGGGGAGCTGTTTTTT
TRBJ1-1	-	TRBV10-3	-	CAISGRGREFTEAFF	TGTGCCATCAGTGGCCGGGGGAGGGAGTTCACTGAAGCTTTCTTT
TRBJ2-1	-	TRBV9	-	CASSVGSGSYNEQFF	TGTGCCAGCAGCGTAGGTAGCGGCTCCTACAATGAGCAGTTCTTC
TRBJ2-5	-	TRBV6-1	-	CASKGGVAQETQYF	TGTGCCAGCAAGGGGGGTGTAGCTCAAGAGACCCAGTACTTC
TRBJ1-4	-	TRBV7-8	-	CASSLDVNEKLFF	TGTGCCAGCAGCTTAGATGTAAATGAAAAACTGTTTTTT
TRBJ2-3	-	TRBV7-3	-	CASSFQGRQDTQYF	TGTGCCAGCAGCTTCCAGGGACGGCAAGATACGCAGTATTTT
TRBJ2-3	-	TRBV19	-	CASSISVGHDTQYF	TGTGCCAGTAGTATTTCAGTTGGTCACGATACGCAGTATTTT
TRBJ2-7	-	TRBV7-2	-	CASSLEEGEQYF	TGTGCCAGCAGCTTAGAAGAAGGCGAGCAGTACTTC
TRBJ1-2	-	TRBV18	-	CASSPYRENGYTF	TGTGCCAGCTCACCCTACAGGGAGAATGGCTACACCTTC
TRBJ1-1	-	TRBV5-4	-	CASSLAMGTEAFF	TGTGCCAGCAGCTTGGCCATGGGCACTGAAGCTTTCTTT
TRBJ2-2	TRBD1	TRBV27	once	CASSFFGSTGGYGGELFF	TGTGCCAGCAGTTTTTTCGGCTCGACAGGGGGCTACGGCGGGGAGCTGTTTTTT
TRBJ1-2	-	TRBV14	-	CASSLQTGAYGYTF	TGTGCCAGCAGCTTACAGACAGGAGCCTATGGCTACACCTTC
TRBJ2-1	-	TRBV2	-	CASSERGTVLYNEQFF	TGTGCCAGCAGTGAAAGGGGAACAGTCCTCTACAATGAGCAGTTCTTC
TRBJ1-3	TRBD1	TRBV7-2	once	CASSLTGFGNTIYF	TGTGCCAGCAGCTTGACAGGGTTTGGAAACACCATATATTTT
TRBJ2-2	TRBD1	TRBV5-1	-	CASSWGDRADGELFF	TGCGCCAGCAGCTGGGGTGACAGGGCTGACGGGGAGCTGTTTTTT
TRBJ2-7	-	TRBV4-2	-	CASSQAGSYEQYF	TGTGCCAGCAGCCAAGCGGGGAGCTACGAGCAGTACTTC
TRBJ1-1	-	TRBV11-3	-	CASSSDGFLQHKDTEAFF	TGTGCCAGCAGCTCCGACGGTTTCCTCCAACATAAGGACACTGAAGCTTTCTTT
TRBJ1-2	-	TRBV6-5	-	CASSPTASHGYTF	TGTGCCAGCAGCCCAACAGCGTCCCATGGCTACACCTTC
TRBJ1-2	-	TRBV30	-	CAWSAGSDYGYTF	TGTGCCTGGAGTGCGGGGTCCGACTATGGCTACACCTTC
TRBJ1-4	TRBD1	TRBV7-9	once	CASSANRGEGEKLFF	TGTGCCAGCAGCGCCAACAGGGGAGAGGGTGAAAAACTGTTTTTT
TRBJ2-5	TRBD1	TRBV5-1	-	CASSLGGQGAQETQYF	TGCGCCAGCAGCTTGGGGGGACAGGGGGCTCAAGAGACCCAGTACTTC
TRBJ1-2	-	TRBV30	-	CAWSVQVQGGGYTF	TGTGCCTGGAGTGTACAGGTGCAGGGAGGTGGCTACACCTTC
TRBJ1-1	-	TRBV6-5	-	CASSYSSNTEAFF	TGTGCCAGCAGTTATTCATCGAACACTGAAGCTTTCTTT
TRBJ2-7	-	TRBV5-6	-	CASSLAGLSSYEQYF	TGTGCCAGCAGCTTGGCTGGGCTCTCCTCCTACGAGCAGTACTTC
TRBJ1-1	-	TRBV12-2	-	CASRPWDRGRTEAFF	TGTGCAAGTCGCCCGTGGGACAGGGGACGGACTGAAGCTTTCTTT
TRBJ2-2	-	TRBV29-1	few	CSVPKDTGELFF	TGCAGCGTTCCGAAGGACACCGGGGAGCTGTTTTTT
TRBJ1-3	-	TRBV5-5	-	CASSQEYVSDSSGNTIYF	TGTGCCAGCAGCCAAGAATACGTCAGCGACAGCTCTGGAAACACCATATATTTT
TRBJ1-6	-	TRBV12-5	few	CASGLVDWGDSPLHF	TGTGCTAGTGGTTTGGTAGACTGGGGTGATTCACCCCTCCACTTT
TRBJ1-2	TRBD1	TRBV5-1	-	CASSKDPGTGNYGYTF	TGCGCCAGCAGCAAGGACCCCGGGACAGGAAACTATGGCTACACCTTC
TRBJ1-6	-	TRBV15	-	CATSRDTTPLHF	TGTGCCACCAGCAGAGATACAACACCCCTCCACTTT
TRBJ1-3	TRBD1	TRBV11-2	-	CASSIQGAFGNTIYF	TGTGCCAGCAGCATACAGGGGGCGTTTGGAAACACCATATATTTT
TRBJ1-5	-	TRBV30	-	CAWSTTDQPQHF	TGTGCCTGGAGTACGACTGATCAGCCCCAGCATTTT
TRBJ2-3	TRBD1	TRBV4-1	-	CASSQGGQGAKDTQYF	TGCGCCAGCAGCCAAGGGGGGCAGGGGGCTAAAGATACGCAGTATTTT
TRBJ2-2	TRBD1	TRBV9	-	CASSLQGAPDTGELFF	TGTGCCAGCAGCTTACAGGGGGCGCCGGATACCGGGGAGCTGTTTTTT
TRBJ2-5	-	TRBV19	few	CASSIRFVGVETQYF	TGTGCCAGTAGTATAAGGTTCGTGGGAGTGGAGACCCAGTACTTC
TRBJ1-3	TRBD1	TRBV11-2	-	CASSRSGGGNTIYF	TGTGCCAGCAGCCGGTCAGGGGGTGGAAACACCATATATTTT
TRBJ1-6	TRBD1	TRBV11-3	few	CASEGARDSPLHF	TGTGCCAGCGAGGGGGCCAGGGATTCACCCCTCCACTTT
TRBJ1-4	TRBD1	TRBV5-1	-	CASSLGQGEKEKLFF	TGCGCCAGCAGCCTGGGACAGGGAGAAAAAGAAAAACTGTTTTTT
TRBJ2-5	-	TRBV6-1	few	CASSEGGRETQYF	TGTGCCAGCAGTGAGGGGGGGCGGGAGACCCAGTACTTC
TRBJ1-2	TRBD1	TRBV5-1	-	CASSSTGLRGYTF	TGCGCCAGCAGCTCGACAGGGCTCCGGGGCTACACCTTC
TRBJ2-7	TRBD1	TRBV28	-	CASSLSGGQGFFEQYF	TGTGCCAGCAGTTTGTCCGGGGGACAGGGCTTTTTCGAACAGTACTTC
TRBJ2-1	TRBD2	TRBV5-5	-	CASSFRSGSSYEQFF	TGTGCCAGCAGCTTTCGTAGCGGGTCTTCTTATGAGCAGTTCTTC
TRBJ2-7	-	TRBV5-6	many	CASSFDGSPYEQYF	TGTGCCAGCAGCTTTGACGGGAGTCCCTACGAGCAGTACTTC
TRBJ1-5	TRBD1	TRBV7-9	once	CASGGQGAFFQPQHF	TGTGCCAGCGGGGGACAGGGGGCATTTTTTCAGCCCCAGCATTTT
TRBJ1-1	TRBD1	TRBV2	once	CASSGQGGTEAFF	TGTGCCAGCAGTGGACAGGGTGGGACTGAAGCTTTCTTT